The clone carrying this T cell receptor beta chain appeared once. This entry belongs to a study of cytomegalovirus exposure and HLA in healthy donors. Whole-study context: The 110 or so validation repertoires used a platform that matched the one used for the 550 to 800 first-cohort repertoires, as a later analysis reported.

Only in-frame clones appear in the TCRdb table, and some are missing; sequencing was by immunoSEQ multiplex PCR. The sample lists about 360,000 clones, around 86% occurring once. Germline CDR1 and CDR2: SEHNR and FQNEAQ (reference sequence). Trimming took 5 bases from V and 6 from J; bases not matched to a gene: 8. This CDR3 comprises 14 residues. This TCR derives from a woman aged 18-30 years in good health and CMV-seronegative. V is TRBV7-9 and J is TRBJ1-2; TRBD1 matches 8 bases. Sequencing input: PBMCs. The CDR3 spells CASSPRTGRNGYTF. CDR3 sequence (DNA): TGTGCCAGCAGCCCCAGGACAGGGCGGAATGGCTACACCTTC.